The 28 T cell receptor beta chains below were found in one sample sequenced in a study of blood T cell repertoires in COVID-19 (dated by TCRdb to about 2020). Preparation of the library involved the immunoSEQ multiplex PCR assay. This immuneACCESS table, as held by TCRdb, lists in-frame sequences with V and J called but not all clones. Of the missing ones, under half trace to an unresolved V gene in checked studies; the others have no known cause. The sample profile shows about 42,000 clones; around 89% of them were found once. Roughly 3.1% of the sample comes from the top ten. Sequenced sample: peripheral blood. These receptor sequences come from a man between 50 and 59 years old with active COVID-19.

The chain carries TRBV15 and TRBJ2-1, with TRBD2 matching over 10 bases. This CDR3 spans 15 amino acids. V was clipped by 0 bases and J by 7 bases; unmatched bases: 3. Germline V gives CDR1 LNHNV, CDR2 YYDKDF (reference sequence). The CDR3 is CATSREASGGNEQFF. CDR3 in DNA: TGTGCCACCAGCAGAGAAGCTAGCGGGGGTAATGAGCAGTTCTTC.

This chain connects TRBV5-1 to TRBJ1-5; perhaps TRBD1 as D (6 bases). From germline, CDR1 is SGHRS and CDR2 YFSETQ. Trimming removed 8 bases from V and 2 bases from J, with 29 bases in between. The CDR3 is 19 residues long. The CDR3 spells CASARDTSFYRFGNQPQHF. The DNA for the CDR3 is TGCGCCAGTGCCCGGGACACATCTTTTTATAGGTTTGGCAATCAGCCCCAGCATTTT.

The chain is built from TRBV3-1 (or the pseudogene TRBV3-2) and TRBJ1-2, with D tentatively TRBD1 (5 bases). CDR3 size: 14 residues. Per the germline V gene, CDR1 is LGHDT and CDR2 is YNNKEL (reference sequence). The ends were cut back, 2 bases at V and 5 bases at J, with 12 bases in the middle. CDR3 in DNA: TGTGCCAGCAGCCAACAGGGAATTGGGTATGGCTACACCTTC. Translation gives CASSQQGIGYGYTF.

J is TRBJ2-7 and V is TRBV7-8; tentative D call: TRBD2 (7 bases). V shed 5 bases and J shed 9 bases, with 14 bases lying between them. The length of the CDR3 is 12 residues. Germline CDR1 reads SGHVS; CDR2 reads FQNEAQ. The CDR3 nucleotides read TGTGCCAGCAGCCAGCTGGCGGGGGCGCAGTACTTC. It specifies CASSQLAGAQYF. The entire variable domain, with the rest obtained from reference TRBV7-8 and TRBJ2-7, is as follows: GAGVSQSPRYKVAKRGQDVALRCDPISGHVSLFWYQQALGQGPEFLTYFQNEAQLDKSGLPSDRFFAERPEGSVSTLKIQRTQQEDSAVYLCASSQLAGAQYFGPGTRLTVT.

This CDR3 is CASSTKRGGGYEQFF. CDR3 sequence (DNA): TGTGCCAGCAGTACTAAGCGGGGGGGCGGGTATGAGCAGTTCTTC. The chain employs TRBV6-2 or TRBV6-3 and TRBJ2-1; 10 positions agree with TRBD2. The CDR3 sequence is 15 residues long. Trimming at V came to 5 bases and at J to 8 bases, leaving 9 bases not matched to a gene. Germline lookup yields CDR1 MNHEY and CDR2 SVGEGT.

The chain joins TRBV3-1 (or the pseudogene TRBV3-2) to TRBJ2-1; TRBD1 matches 8 bases. CDR1 and CDR2 (germline): LGHDT, YNNKEL (reference sequence). CDR3 length: 14 amino acids. The V gene end was trimmed by 1 base and the J gene end by 9 bases; junction bases not matched to a gene: 5. The CDR3 spells CASSQGQGAFEQFF. The CDR3 nucleotides are TGTGCCAGCAGCCAAGGGCAGGGGGCATTTGAGCAGTTCTTC.

The rearrangement uses TRBV5-1 and TRBJ2-2, with 9 bases that match TRBD1. Germline V gives CDR1 SGHRS, CDR2 YFSETQ. The length of the CDR3 is 14 residues. J was trimmed by 7 bases and V by 4 bases; bases with no gene match: 5. The CDR3 nucleotides read TGCGCCAGCAGCGGGGACAGGGAAAGCGGGGAGCTGTTTTTT. It translates to CASSGDRESGELFF. Variable domain in full (rest from reference TRBV5-1 and TRBJ2-2): KAGVTQTPRYLIKTRGQQVTLSCSPISGHRSVSWYQQTPGQGLQFLFEYFSETQRNKGNFPGRFSGRQFSNSRSEMNVSTLELGDSALYLCASSGDRESGELFFGEGSRLTVL.

The chain employs TRBV9 and TRBJ2-3; TRBD2 matches at 12 bases. CDR1 and CDR2 from the germline V gene are SGDLS and YYNGEE. The CDR3 totals 16 residues. The junction had 7 bases not matched to a gene; V was cut back by 6 bases and J by 2 bases. The CDR3, as DNA: TGTGCCAGCACAATGACTAGCGGGGGCCCCACAGATACGCAGTATTTT. Its translation is CASTMTSGGPTDTQYF.

The chain links TRBV6-5 to TRBJ1-1, with 7 nucleotides matching TRBD1. The CDR3 spans 13 residues. V was clipped by 5 bases and J by 1 base; unmatched bases: 1. Looked up from germline, CDR1 is MNHEY and CDR2 is SVGAGI. Here the CDR3 DNA reads TGTGCCAGCAGTCGGACAGGGAACACTGAAGCTTTCTTT. Translating it yields CASSRTGNTEAFF.

The rearrangement links TRBV19 to TRBJ1-5, with D possibly being TRBD1 (6 bases). V was trimmed by 5 bases and J by 4 bases, leaving 18 bases between them. The CDR3 length is 16 residues. CDR1 LNHDA and CDR2 SQIVND come from the germline V gene (reference sequence). The CDR3 loop is CASSHGPRGANQPQHF. As DNA, the CDR3 is TGTGCCAGTAGTCACGGTCCCAGGGGCGCAAATCAGCCCCAGCATTTT.

This rearrangement joins TRBV7-9 to TRBJ1-4; 8 bases agree with TRBD1. V trimming: 6 bases; J trimming: 8 bases; junction bases outside the gene matches: 14. Germline CDR1 reads SEHNR; CDR2 reads FQNEAQ (reference sequence). The CDR3 length is 16 residues. In DNA form, the CDR3 reads TGTGCCAGCAGTCAACCCCGTGGGACAGGCAGGGAAAAACTGTTTTTT. It encodes CASSQPRGTGREKLFF.

The chain couples TRBV10-2 to TRBJ1-2; 8 nucleotides align to TRBD1. The ends lost 10 bases at V and 3 bases at J; junction bases unmatched: 7. CDR3 length: 13 residues. Per the germline V gene, CDR1 is WSHSY and CDR2 is SAAADI. CDR3 in DNA: TGCGCCACCCGACAGGGGCCGGACTATGGCTACACCTTC. Translated: CATRQGPDYGYTF.

This clone was seen only once. The chain employs TRBV11-1 and TRBJ1-3; D call uncertain. From germline, CDR1 is SGHAT and CDR2 FQDESV (reference sequence). The CDR3 spans 15 residues. Trimming shortened V by 0 bases and J by 1 base, and 7 bases separated the two germline ends. The CDR3 DNA reads as TGTGCCAGCAGCTTAGCGCGCATTTCTGGAAACACCATATATTTT. The encoded protein is CASSLARISGNTIYF.

The chain has TRBV10-3 and TRBJ2-3, with D possibly being TRBD1 (6 bases). This CDR3 is built from 13 residues. Trimming cost V 7 bases and J 2 bases, with 10 bases left between them. CDR1 and CDR2 (germline): ENHRY, SYGVKD. The CDR3 loop reads CAITGVLTDTQYF. CDR3 bases: TGTGCCATCACAGGGGTCCTCACAGATACGCAGTATTTT.

This clone was seen a single time. The chain has TRBV6-5 and TRBJ1-1, with D unclear. V was cut by 4 bases and J by 3 bases, with 9 bases left in between. Germline V gene sequence: CDR1 MNHEY, CDR2 SVGAGI. The CDR3 has 13 amino acids. DNA of the CDR3: TGTGCCAGCAGTTTCCGACAAGACACTGAAGCTTTCTTT. It codes for CASSFRQDTEAFF.

The rearrangement joins TRBV19 to TRBJ2-1; 9 positions agree with TRBD1. This CDR3 is 17 amino acids long. The V gene's germline CDR1 is LNHDA and CDR2 SQIVND (reference sequence). The V gene end was trimmed by 5 bases and the J gene end by 2 bases; junction bases not matched to a gene: 10. The CDR3 DNA is TGTGCCAGTAGTCCGGCCGCGGGACAGGGAACCTACAATGAGCAGTTCTTC. Translated, it gives CASSPAAGQGTYNEQFF.

The chain is built from TRBV7-9 and TRBJ2-6; D unclear. Deletions cut 2 bases from V and 0 bases from J, with 5 bases between. The germline CDR1 and CDR2 sequences are SEHNR and FQNEAQ (reference sequence). The CDR3 has 15 residues. CDR3 coding DNA: TGTGCCAGCAGCTTACCATTCTCTGGGGCCAACGTCCTGACTTTC. Translated: CASSLPFSGANVLTF.

The V call is TRBV12-3 or TRBV12-4, the J call TRBJ1-1; 8 bases map to TRBD1. With V trimmed by 6 bases and J by 4 bases, 4 bases remained unmatched. This CDR3 spans 13 amino acids. The CDR3 loop is CASSPQGGTEAFF. The CDR3, as DNA: TGTGCCAGCAGCCCACAGGGGGGCACTGAAGCTTTCTTT.

The gene calls are TRBV18 and TRBJ1-2; weak D call: TRBD1 (6 bases). CDR1 and CDR2 from the germline V gene are KGHSH and LQKENI. Trimming removed 3 bases from V and 2 bases from J, with 7 bases in between. CDR3 length: 13 amino acids. The CDR3 protein is CASSPGQNYGYTF. In DNA, the CDR3 is TGTGCCAGCTCACCTGGACAGAACTATGGCTACACCTTC. The variable domain in full, with the rest retrieved from reference TRBV18 and TRBJ1-2, is NAGVMQNPRHLVRRRGQEARLRCSPMKGHSHVYWYRQLPEEGLKFMVYLQKENIIDESGMPKERFSAEFPKEGPSILRIQQVVRGDSAAYFCASSPGQNYGYTFGSGTRLTVV.

The chain links TRBV7-2 to TRBJ2-3; the match to TRBD2 covers 7 bases. Germline CDR1 is SGHTA and CDR2 is FQGNSA. V lost 7 bases, J lost 1 base, and 2 bases stayed unmatched. This CDR3 comprises 13 residues. The CDR3 coding sequence is TGTGCCAGCAATCTAGCGGGCACAGATACGCAGTATTTT. This gives the protein CASNLAGTDTQYF.

The rearrangement joins TRBV7-9 to TRBJ2-4, with TRBD2 identical over 7 bases. There are 16 residues in the CDR3. The trim removed 3 bases at V and 6 bases at J, leaving 11 bases unmatched. Looked up from germline, CDR1 is SEHNR and CDR2 is FQNEAQ (reference sequence). CDR3 coding DNA: TGTGCCAGCAGCTTGGCCAGGGAAGCGGGGTTAAACATTCAGTACTTC. It specifies CASSLAREAGLNIQYF.

J is TRBJ1-5 and V is TRBV5-5, with D possibly matching TRBD1 (5 bases). The CDR3 is made up of 16 amino acids. Germline V gives CDR1 SGHKS, CDR2 YYEKEE (reference sequence). The ends were cut back, 3 bases at V and 2 bases at J, with 15 bases in the middle. CDR3 DNA: TGTGCCAGCAGCTCCGGGGATACGGGGGGCAATCAGCCCCAGCATTTT. Translating gives CASSSGDTGGNQPQHF.

This clone was seen a few times. The chain links TRBV7-2 to TRBJ2-7; D ambiguous. This CDR3 spans 14 amino acids. Germline lookup yields CDR1 SGHTA and CDR2 FQGNSA. Trimming shortened V by 1 base and J by 0 bases, and 7 bases separated the two germline ends. CDR3 amino acids: CASSLDSFSYEQYF. DNA of the CDR3: TGTGCCAGCAGCTTAGATTCCTTCTCCTACGAGCAGTACTTC.

The chain links TRBV5-5 to TRBJ2-5; D not certain. V lost 0 bases and J 3 bases, leaving 9 bases between the germline ends. CDR3 length: 14 residues. Germline CDR1 SGHKS, CDR2 YYEKEE (reference sequence). As DNA, the CDR3 is TGTGCCAGCAGCTTGGTAGCCTCAGAAGAGACCCAGTACTTC. It specifies CASSLVASEETQYF.

V is TRBV10-2 and J is TRBJ2-7; 9 bases match TRBD2. Germline CDR1 WSHSY, CDR2 SAAADI. This CDR3 is built from 15 residues. With 4 bases clipped from V and 4 bases from J, the junction kept 8 bases outside the gene matches. In DNA form, the CDR3 reads TGCGCCAGCAGTGCAGGTAGCGGGGGCGTTTACGAGCAGTACTTC. Protein product: CASSAGSGGVYEQYF.

This chain connects TRBV11-2 to TRBJ2-2; no reliable D call. The CDR3 is made up of 15 amino acids. V lost 3 bases and J lost 2, with 10 bases in between. The germline V gene has CDR1 SGHAT and CDR2 FQNNGV. The CDR3 coding sequence is TGTGCCAGCAGCTTTTCTGACACCAACACCGGGGAGCTGTTTTTT. Residues: CASSFSDTNTGELFF. Based on the CDR3 plus reference TRBV11-2 and TRBJ2-2, the full variable domain is EAGVAQSPRYKIIEKRQSVAFWCNPISGHATLYWYQQILGQGPKLLIQFQNNGVVDDSQLPKDRFSAERLKGVDSTLKIQPAKLEDSAVYLCASSFSDTNTGELFFGEGSRLTVL.

J is TRBJ1-4 and V is TRBV5-5, with D possibly being TRBD1 (5 bases). This CDR3 spans 14 amino acids. Germline V lookup: CDR1 SGHKS, CDR2 YYEKEE (reference sequence). Trimming removed 5 bases from V and 4 bases from J, with 12 bases in between. The CDR3 loop is CASSGGEHNEKLFF. DNA for the CDR3: TGTGCCAGCAGTGGAGGGGAACATAATGAAAAACTGTTTTTT. The full variable domain, with the rest looked up from reference TRBV5-5 and TRBJ1-4, is DAGVTQSPTHLIKTRGQQVTLRCSPISGHKSVSWYQQVLGQGPQFIFQYYEKEERGRGNFPDRFSARQFPNYSSELNVNALLLGDSALYLCASSGGEHNEKLFFGSGTQLSVL.

V gene TRBV4-2 combines with J gene TRBJ1-6; 9 positions match TRBD1. There are 17 residues in the CDR3. With V trimmed by 4 bases and J by 7 bases, 11 bases remained unmatched. Germline CDR1 LGHNA, CDR2 YNFKEQ. The CDR3 reads CASSPSSGTGRNSPLHF. The CDR3 DNA is TGTGCCAGCAGCCCTTCCTCCGGGACAGGGAGAAATTCACCCCTCCACTTT.